The clone carrying this T cell receptor beta chain was observed a few times. This record comes from a study of blood T cells in healthy people across ages. CDR3 length: 15 amino acids. The germline V gene has CDR1 MDHEN and CDR2 SYDVKM. Trimming at V came to 6 bases and at J to 7 bases, leaving 10 bases not matched to a gene. PCR was performed a second time for about 6 to 12 cycles using a sample-barcoded 5' primer and a J-beta primer mix. MiXCR, run by TCRdb on the 5' RACE reads, gives a single entry per CDR3 protein. Of 1,500,000 or so distinct CDR3 sequences listed, approximately 59% were seen once; the top ten hold 6.5% to 8%.

This TCR was recovered from a man in his late teens or twenties in good health. Sequencing was carried out using blood. V and J are TRBV28 and TRBJ2-1, with 9 bases fitting TRBD1. CDR3 protein: CASRTQGAGRNEQFF. CDR3 nucleotide sequence: TGTGCCAGCAGGACACAGGGGGCAGGTAGAAATGAGCAGTTCTTC.